Below, 5 T cell receptor beta chains from the same sample are listed, as sequenced in a study of PD-L1 blockade in urothelial cancer. Data came from immunoSEQ multiplex PCR; TCRdb stores just in-frame clones and leaves some out. The sample has 60,000 to 75,000 clones; 80% to 85% are singletons. Time point noted: pretreatment peripheral blood. Sequenced material: PBMCs, taken around atezolizumab (anti-PD-L1) treatment. These receptors all come from a woman in her sixties or seventies with urothelial cancer.

The V call is TRBV7-9, the J call TRBJ1-1; weak D call: TRBD1 (5 bases). V was clipped by 2 bases and J by 5 bases, with 12 bases between them. Germline CDR1 is SEHNR and CDR2 is FQNEAQ (reference sequence). CDR3 size: 14 residues. The CDR3 bases are TGTGCCAGCAGCTTATCGGGGGTCGGAACTGAAGCTTTCTTT. It is translated as CASSLSGVGTEAFF. Using reference TRBV7-9 and TRBJ1-1 for the parts outside the CDR3, the full variable domain is DTGVSQNPRHKITKRGQNVTFRCDPISEHNRLYWYRQTLGQGPEFLTYFQNEAQLEKSRLLSDRFSAERPKGSFSTLEIQRTEQGDSAMYLCASSLSGVGTEAFFGQGTRLTVV.

The chain has TRBV5-4 and TRBJ2-1; D is perhaps TRBD2 (5 bases). Germline loops: CDR1 SGHNT, CDR2 YYREEE (reference sequence). The CDR3 runs to 17 residues. V shed 0 bases and J shed 3 bases, with 16 bases lying between them. CDR3 in amino acids: CASSLVPRRKDYNEQFF. The DNA of the CDR3 is TGTGCCAGCAGCTTGGTCCCTAGGAGGAAGGACTACAATGAGCAGTTCTTC. The whole variable domain, filled in from reference TRBV5-4 and TRBJ2-1, reads ETGVTQSPTHLIKTRGQQVTLRCSSQSGHNTVSWYQQALGQGPQFIFQYYREEENGRGNFPPRFSGLQFPNYSSELNVNALELDDSALYLCASSLVPRRKDYNEQFFGPGTRLTVL.

This clone was detected only once. J is TRBJ1-2 and V is TRBV9; no reliable D call. Trimming took 0 bases from V and 0 from J, leaving 9 bases between them. There are 15 residues in the CDR3. CDR1 is SGDLS and CDR2 is YYNGEE in the germline V gene. The DNA for the CDR3 is TGTGCCAGCAGCGTAGCTGGCAGCGCTAACTATGGCTACACCTTC. It translates to CASSVAGSANYGYTF.

J is TRBJ2-7 and V is TRBV28; D is unresolved. Germline CDR1 reads MDHEN; CDR2 reads SYDVKM. V was clipped by 5 bases and J by 4 bases, with 15 bases between them. This CDR3 region has 14 residues. For the CDR3, the DNA is TGTGCCAGCAGTCCCCAGACTGACGAATACGAGCAGTACTTC. Protein product: CASSPQTDEYEQYF.

The gene calls are TRBV6-6 and TRBJ2-2; TRBD2 aligns across 10 bases. The CDR3 totals 16 residues. The V segment lost 2 bases and the J segment 4 bases; nucleotides outside the gene matches: 4. Germline CDR1 reads MNHNY; CDR2 reads SVGAGI (reference sequence). In DNA form, the CDR3 reads TGTGCCAGCAGTTACGGGCTAGCGGGGGTCACCGGGGAGCTGTTTTTT. Translating gives CASSYGLAGVTGELFF.